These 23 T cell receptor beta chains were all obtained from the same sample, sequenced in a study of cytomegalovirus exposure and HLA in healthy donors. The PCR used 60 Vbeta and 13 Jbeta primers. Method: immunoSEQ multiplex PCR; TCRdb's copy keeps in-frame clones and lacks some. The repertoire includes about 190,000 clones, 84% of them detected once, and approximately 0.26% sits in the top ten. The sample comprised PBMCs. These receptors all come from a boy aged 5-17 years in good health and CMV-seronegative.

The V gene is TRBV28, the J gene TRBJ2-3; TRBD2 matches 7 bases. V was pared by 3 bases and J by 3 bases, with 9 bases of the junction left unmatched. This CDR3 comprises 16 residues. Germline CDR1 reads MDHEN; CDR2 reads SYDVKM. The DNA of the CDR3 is TGTGCCAGCAGTTTGGGGCTAGCGGTAGCTACAGATACGCAGTATTTT. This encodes CASSLGLAVATDTQYF.

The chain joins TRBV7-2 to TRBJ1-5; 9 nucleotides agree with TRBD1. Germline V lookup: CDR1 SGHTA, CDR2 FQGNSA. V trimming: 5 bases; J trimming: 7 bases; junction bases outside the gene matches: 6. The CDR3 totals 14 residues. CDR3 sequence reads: CASSTGTGQQPQHF. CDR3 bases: TGTGCCAGCAGCACAGGGACAGGGCAACAGCCCCAGCATTTT.

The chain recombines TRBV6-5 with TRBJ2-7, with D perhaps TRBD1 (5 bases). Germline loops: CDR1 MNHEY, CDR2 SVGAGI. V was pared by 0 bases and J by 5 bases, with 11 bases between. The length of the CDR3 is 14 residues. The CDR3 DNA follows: TGTGCCAGCAGTTACTCTGGCAGGGCGGACGAGCAGTACTTC. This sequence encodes CASSYSGRADEQYF.

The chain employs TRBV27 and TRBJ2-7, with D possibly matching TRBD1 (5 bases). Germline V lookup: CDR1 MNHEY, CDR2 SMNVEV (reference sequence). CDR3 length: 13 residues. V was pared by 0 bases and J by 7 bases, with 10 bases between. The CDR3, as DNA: TGTGCCAGCAGTTTATCAGGGGCGAGGGAGCAGTACTTC. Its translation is CASSLSGAREQYF.

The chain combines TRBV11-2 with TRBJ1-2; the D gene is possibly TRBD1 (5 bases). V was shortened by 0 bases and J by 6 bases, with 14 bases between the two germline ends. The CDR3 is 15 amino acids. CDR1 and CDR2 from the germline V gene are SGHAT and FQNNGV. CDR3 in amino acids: CASSLDGGVGDGYTF. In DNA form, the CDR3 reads TGTGCCAGCAGCTTAGATGGGGGGGTGGGCGATGGCTACACCTTC.

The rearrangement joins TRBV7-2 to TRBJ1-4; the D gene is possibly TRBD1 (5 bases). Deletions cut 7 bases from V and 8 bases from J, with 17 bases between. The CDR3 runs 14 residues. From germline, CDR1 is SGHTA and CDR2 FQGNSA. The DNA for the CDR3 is TGTGCCAGCACCCTGGACATCCGGCGGGAAAAACTGTTTTTT. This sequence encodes CASTLDIRREKLFF.

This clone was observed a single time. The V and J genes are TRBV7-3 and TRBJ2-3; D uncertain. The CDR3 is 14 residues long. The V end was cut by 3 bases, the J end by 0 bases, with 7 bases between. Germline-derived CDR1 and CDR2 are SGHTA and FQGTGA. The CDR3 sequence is CASSFEESTDTQYF. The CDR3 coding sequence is TGTGCCAGCAGCTTTGAGGAGAGCACAGATACGCAGTATTTT.

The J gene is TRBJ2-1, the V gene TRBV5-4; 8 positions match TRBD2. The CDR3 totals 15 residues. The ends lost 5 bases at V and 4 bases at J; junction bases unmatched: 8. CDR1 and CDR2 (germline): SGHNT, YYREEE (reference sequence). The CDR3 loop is CASSLSGDQYNEQFF. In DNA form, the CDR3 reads TGTGCCAGCAGTCTTAGCGGGGATCAGTACAATGAGCAGTTCTTC.

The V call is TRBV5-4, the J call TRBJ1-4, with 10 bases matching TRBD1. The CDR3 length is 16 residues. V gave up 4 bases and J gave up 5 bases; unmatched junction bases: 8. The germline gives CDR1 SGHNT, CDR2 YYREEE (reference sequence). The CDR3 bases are TGTGCCAGCAGCCTTTTCCGGGACAGGGGAAATGAAAAACTGTTTTTT. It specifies CASSLFRDRGNEKLFF.

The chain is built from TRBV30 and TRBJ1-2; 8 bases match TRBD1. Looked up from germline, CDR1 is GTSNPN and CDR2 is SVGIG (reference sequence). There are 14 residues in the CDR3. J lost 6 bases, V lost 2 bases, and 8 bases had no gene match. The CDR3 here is CAWSTRTGRDGYTF. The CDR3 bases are TGTGCCTGGAGTACGAGGACAGGGAGAGATGGCTACACCTTC.

In DNA form, the CDR3 reads TGTGCCAGCAGTGAAGCCCCCCCCTCCGGGACAGGCTACGAGCAGTACTTC. The encoded protein is CASSEAPPSGTGYEQYF. This sequence joins TRBV2 and TRBJ2-7; TRBD1 matches 8 bases. Germline CDR1 and CDR2: SNHLY and FYNNEI. The CDR3 extends over 17 amino acids. The V and J ends lost 0 bases and 3 bases, in that order; junction bases with no gene match: 10.

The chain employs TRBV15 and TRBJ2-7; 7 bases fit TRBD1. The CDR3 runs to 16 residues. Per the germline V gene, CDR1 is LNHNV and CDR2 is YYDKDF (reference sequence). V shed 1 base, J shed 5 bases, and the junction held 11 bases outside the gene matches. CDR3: CATSRVGQATRNEQYF. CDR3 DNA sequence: TGTGCCACCAGCAGAGTTGGACAGGCCACCCGCAACGAGCAGTACTTC.

The CDR3 protein is CASSITTNTEAFF. The CDR3 DNA follows: TGTGCCAGCAGTATTACAACCAACACTGAAGCTTTCTTT. This chain joins TRBV27 and TRBJ1-1; D uncertain. CDR1 is MNHEY and CDR2 is SMNVEV in the germline V gene (reference sequence). This CDR3 is built from 13 residues. V was cut by 5 bases and J by 2 bases, with 9 bases left in between.

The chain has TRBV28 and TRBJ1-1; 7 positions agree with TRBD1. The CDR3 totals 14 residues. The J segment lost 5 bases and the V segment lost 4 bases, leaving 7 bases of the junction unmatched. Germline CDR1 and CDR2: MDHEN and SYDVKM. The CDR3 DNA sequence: TGTGCCAGCAGTTCAACAGGGGTTAGTACTGAAGCTTTCTTT. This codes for CASSSTGVSTEAFF.

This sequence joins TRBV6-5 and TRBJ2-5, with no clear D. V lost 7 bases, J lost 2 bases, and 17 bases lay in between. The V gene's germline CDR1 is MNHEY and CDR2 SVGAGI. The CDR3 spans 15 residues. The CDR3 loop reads CASKPESDFQETQYF. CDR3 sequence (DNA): TGTGCCAGCAAGCCCGAGTCAGACTTTCAAGAGACCCAGTACTTC.

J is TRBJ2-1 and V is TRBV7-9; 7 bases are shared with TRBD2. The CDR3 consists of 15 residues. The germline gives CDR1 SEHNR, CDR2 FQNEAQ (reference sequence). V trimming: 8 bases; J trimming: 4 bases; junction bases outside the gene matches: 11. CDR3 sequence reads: CASGSWEGSYNEQFF. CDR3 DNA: TGTGCCAGCGGTTCGTGGGAGGGCTCGTACAATGAGCAGTTCTTC.

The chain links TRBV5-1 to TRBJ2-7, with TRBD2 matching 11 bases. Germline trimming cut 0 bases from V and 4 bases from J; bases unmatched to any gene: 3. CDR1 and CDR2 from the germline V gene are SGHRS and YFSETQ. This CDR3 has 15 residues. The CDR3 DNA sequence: TGCGCCAGCAGCTTGGCCTCTAGCGGGGGGTACGAGCAGTACTTC. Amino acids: CASSLASSGGYEQYF.

Here the CDR3 DNA reads TGTGCCAGCAGCTTGGCTACAGCCAATCTCTATGGCTACACCTTC. This encodes CASSLATANLYGYTF. The rearrangement joins TRBV5-5 to TRBJ1-2, with D uncertain. V was pared by 0 bases and J by 4 bases, with 13 bases between. Germline assignment: CDR1 SGHKS and CDR2 YYEKEE (reference sequence). The CDR3 is 15 residues long.

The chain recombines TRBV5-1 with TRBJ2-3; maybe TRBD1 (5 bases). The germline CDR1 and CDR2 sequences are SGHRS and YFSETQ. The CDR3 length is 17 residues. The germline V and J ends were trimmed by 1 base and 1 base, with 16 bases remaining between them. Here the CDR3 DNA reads TGCGCCAGCAGCTTGAGGGGCTTAGGGGTCGGCACAGATACGCAGTATTTT. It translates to CASSLRGLGVGTDTQYF.

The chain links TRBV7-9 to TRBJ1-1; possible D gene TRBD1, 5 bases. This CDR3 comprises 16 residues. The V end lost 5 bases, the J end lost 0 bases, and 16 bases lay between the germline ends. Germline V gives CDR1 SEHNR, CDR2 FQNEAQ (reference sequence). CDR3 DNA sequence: TGTGCCAGCAGCCCCCCTAACGCAGGGTTGAACACTGAAGCTTTCTTT. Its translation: CASSPPNAGLNTEAFF.

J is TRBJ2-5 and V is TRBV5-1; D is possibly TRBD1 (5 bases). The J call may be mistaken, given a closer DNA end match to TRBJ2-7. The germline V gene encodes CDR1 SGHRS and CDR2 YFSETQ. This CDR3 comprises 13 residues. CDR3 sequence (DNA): TGCGCCAGCAGTCAGCAGGGATCCAACGAGCAGTACTTC. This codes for CASSQQGSNEQYF.

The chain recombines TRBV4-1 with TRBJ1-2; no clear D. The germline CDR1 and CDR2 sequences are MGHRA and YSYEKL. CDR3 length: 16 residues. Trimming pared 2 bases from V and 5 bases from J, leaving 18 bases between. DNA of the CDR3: TGCGCCAGCAGCCAATATCCGGTCGGGGTCGGTTATGGCTACACCTTC. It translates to CASSQYPVGVGYGYTF.

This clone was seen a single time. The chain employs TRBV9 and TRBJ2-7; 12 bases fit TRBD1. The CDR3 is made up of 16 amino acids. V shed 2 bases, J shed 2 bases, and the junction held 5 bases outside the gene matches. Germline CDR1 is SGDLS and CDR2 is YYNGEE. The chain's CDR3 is CASSVSRDRGPYEQYF. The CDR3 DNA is TGTGCCAGCAGCGTGTCCCGGGACAGGGGGCCCTACGAGCAGTACTTC. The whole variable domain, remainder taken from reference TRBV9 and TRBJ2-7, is DSGVTQTPKHLITATGQRVTLRCSPRSGDLSVYWYQQSLDQGLQFLIQYYNGEERAKGNILERFSAQQFPDLHSELNLSSLELGDSALYFCASSVSRDRGPYEQYFGPGTRLTVT.